Here is one T cell receptor (beta chain) with its context. This clonotype was seen more than once but under ten times. Its binding antigen is unknown. No quality values exist for individual bases; no much larger clone is one base distant. V has 5 bases trimmed and J has 0 bases trimmed; junction bases matching no gene number 6. Counted from cysteine to phenylalanine, this CDR3 has 16 amino acids. The kept DNA is CDR3 alone, 48 bases in frame from the first base. CDR1 and CDR2 are read off the germline V gene (reference sequence) as SEHNR and FQNEAQ. These data originate in a study of CD8 T cells in ankylosing spondylitis (dated by TCRdb to 2016 to 2017). At the level of the whole study: To find TCR variants linked to disease, the study profiled T cell receptor beta repertoires in ankylosing spondylitis patients and healthy donors. The full study cohort comprised around 25 ankylosing spondylitis patients and some 100 healthy donors. Peripheral blood samples were taken, and synovial fluid was additionally collected from ankylosing spondylitis patients.

Instrument on record: Illumina HiSeq 2500. Quantitative 5'-RACE with molecular barcodes was the method used to prepare the TCR beta libraries. Turning to the authors' computational methods: A new computational method, built on a probabilistic model of VDJ rearrangement, was used to identify disease-linked TCR variants. The public reads were reanalyzed by TCRdb: fastp trimming at Q25, MiXCR alignment, in-frame beta chains only. A single entry per CDR3 protein holds the most common genes and DNA from its merged rows. TCRdb, not the authors, supplied the V and J calls. For this sample there are fewer than 750,000 distinct CDR3 sequences; under 20% appear just once. The ten most abundant clones make up about 19% of the sample. Results the study describes overall, beyond this receptor: Blood from ankylosing spondylitis patients appeared to be characterized by a TCR beta motif made up of about 8 highly homologous amino acid variants. According to the report, matched synovial fluid samples from ankylosing spondylitis patients were significantly enriched for the disease-linked clones. The disease-linked clones had a CD8+ phenotype and were found at relatively low frequencies in peripheral blood. Some of the motif variants had been reported before in the synovial fluid and blood of reactive arthritis patients, a finding that suggests common disease-initiation mechanisms.

In this chain, TRBV7-9 is recombined with TRBJ2-1; 8 junctional bases match TRBD2. The source of this sequence is a male donor with ankylosing spondylitis. Sequenced input: blood, either unsorted or a sorted T cell fraction (not recorded which). The encoded CDR3 is CASSTIAGFSYNEQFF. The bases read TGTGCCAGCAGCACTATAGCGGGATTCTCCTACAATGAGCAGTTCTTC.